The clone carrying this T cell receptor beta chain was seen just once. Its antigen is unknown. Profiled with immunoSEQ multiplex PCR; TCRdb holds only in-frame clones, not every one. The sample holds 5,000 to 7,500 clones, approximately 80% seen once. The data stem from a study of immune cell composition in non-small cell lung cancer. Study results and caveats: Squamous lung tumours showed higher top 10 clone scores and clonality than adenocarcinomas. Tumour-reactive clones were not shown to match dominant in vivo tumour clones.

The CDR3 totals 11 residues. From germline, CDR1 is DFQATT and CDR2 SNEGSKA (reference sequence). V gene TRBV20-1 combines with J gene TRBJ2-1; TRBD2 might be the D (6 bases). This clonotype was sampled from a human donor with non-small cell lung cancer. The sequenced material came from lung tumor tissue. CDR3 region: CSSGLFDEQFF. In nucleotides, the CDR3 is TGCAGCTCGGGACTTTTTGATGAGCAGTTCTTC.